This T cell receptor beta chain appears in the sequencing data of a study of blood T cells in healthy people across ages. The use of a sample-barcoded 5' primer and a J-beta primer mix characterized a second PCR of about 7 to 12 cycles. One entry per CDR3 protein results from TCRdb running MiXCR on the 5' RACE reads. In the table there are approximately 770,000 distinct CDR3 sequences, 58% of which are singletons. Trimming removed 5 bases from V and 0 bases from J, with 17 bases in between. Per germline, CDR1 DFQATT and CDR2 SNEGSKA (reference sequence). CDR3 size: 15 residues. Findings and limits, study-wide: Diversity estimated from one million T cells was considered an underestimate. CMV status of donors was unknown, possibly confounding expanded clonotype changes.

This clonotype was observed a few times. Its target is unknown. The sequenced sample was blood. The chain links TRBV20-1 to TRBJ2-7; D perhaps matches TRBD1 (6 bases). The sequence derives from a young man in good health. The CDR3: CSAEPSYRASYEQYF. For the CDR3, the DNA is TGCAGTGCTGAACCTTCCTACAGGGCCTCCTACGAGCAGTACTTC.